This T cell receptor beta chain was profiled in a study of OX40 agonist ivuxolimab in advanced cancers. Study details: Dose-escalation cases comprised hepatocellular carcinoma, melanoma, renal cell or head and neck cancer.

With V trimmed by 5 bases and J by 4 bases, 5 bases remained unmatched. The CDR3 is 15 amino acids. CDR1 and CDR2 (germline): MDHEN, SYDVKM. TCRdb's copy holds only in-frame clones and misses some; the assay was immunoSEQ multiplex PCR. The sample lists 65,000 to 100,000 clones, 70% to 90% occurring once. The chain combines TRBV28 with TRBJ1-2; TRBD1 matches 12 bases. This TCR was sampled from an adult with an advanced solid tumor such as melanoma, head and neck, liver or kidney cancer. The sample was CD4+ or CD8+ T cells sorted from blood, taken in a trial of the OX40 agonist ivuxolimab. The CDR3 DNA reads as TGTGCCAGCAGTACCGGGACAGGGGGCCGCTATGGCTACACCTTC. It codes for CASSTGTGGRYGYTF.